This TCR beta chain was captured in a study of T cells in localized non-small cell lung cancer. Study findings and constraints: Among the tissues sampled, uninvolved adjacent lung had the highest T cell clonality, above tumor. Blood T cell density predicted longer survival; adjacent-lung clonality, shorter.

V was clipped by 5 bases and J by 1 base, with 17 bases between them. CDR3 length equals 16 residues. The germline V gene has CDR1 SEHNR and CDR2 FQNEAQ (reference sequence). Profiled with immunoSEQ multiplex PCR; TCRdb holds only in-frame clones, not every one. The sample contains about 78,000 clones, roughly four fifths of which appear only once. Comments on this clone: What it binds is not known.

Sequences were derived from peripheral blood, sampled before any cancer treatment. The rearrangement links TRBV7-9 to TRBJ1-1; D is possibly TRBD1 (5 bases). The TCR sequence derives from a man between 40 and 75 years old with stage I lung adenocarcinoma. CDR3 DNA: TGTGCCAGCAGCCCCTCGGGGGGACGGAGGAACACTGAAGCTTTCTTT. Residues: CASSPSGGRRNTEAFF.